The 25 T cell receptor beta chains below all came from one sample that was sequenced in a study of shared clonotypes between healthy human individuals (dated by TCRdb to 2020 to 2022). Receptor libraries were prepared by the immunoSEQ multiplex PCR assay. Held by TCRdb, this immuneACCESS table contains in-frame sequences only and omits some clones. Under half of the omission traces to an unresolved V gene where checked; the cause of the rest is unknown. This sample has about 960,000 clones in its table, and 60% to 85% of those were observed once. The ten largest account for approximately 1.5% of the sample. What was sequenced was memory CD4+ T cells sorted from blood. Sample cell subset or site, as interpreted from the label and publication: CD45RA-negative fraction. These receptors came from a man aged 18 to 30 in good health.

V and J are TRBV27 and TRBJ2-7; 14 bases map to TRBD2. This CDR3 is 16 amino acids long. V trimming: 4 bases; J trimming: 6 bases; junction bases outside the gene matches: 8. Germline values: CDR1 MNHEY, CDR2 SMNVEV (reference sequence). The CDR3: CASSSGLAGGLGEQYF. Written as DNA, the CDR3 is TGTGCCAGCAGTTCCGGACTAGCGGGAGGTTTGGGCGAGCAGTACTTC.

The gene calls are TRBV30 and TRBJ2-1; TRBD1 is a possible D gene (6 bases). The length of the CDR3 is 14 residues. Trimming stripped 4 bases from V and 6 bases from J, with 16 bases between. Looked up from germline, CDR1 is GTSNPN and CDR2 is SVGIG (reference sequence). CDR3 DNA: TGTGCCTGGATCCGCAGGGGCGTTGCCAATGAGCAGTTCTTC. Translation: CAWIRRGVANEQFF.

V usage is TRBV6-6 and J usage is TRBJ2-1, with D possibly TRBD2 on 6 matching bases. V was shortened by 6 bases and J by 7 bases, with 16 bases between the two germline ends. Germline assignment: CDR1 MNHNY and CDR2 SVGAGI (reference sequence). CDR3 length: 14 residues. CDR3 protein: CASSSTRGSNEQFF. DNA for the CDR3: TGTGCCAGCAGCTCGACTAGAGGAAGTAATGAGCAGTTCTTC.

The CDR3 DNA is TGTGCCAGCAGTTTAAGTGTGGGCGGTGCCGGCGGAGCTTTCTTT. Its translation is CASSLSVGGAGGAFF. This chain joins TRBV27 and TRBJ1-1; D unresolved. Germline assignment: CDR1 MNHEY and CDR2 SMNVEV (reference sequence). The CDR3 totals 15 residues. Between the trimmed V and J ends, which lost 2 bases and 10 bases, there was a span of 20 bases.

The chain joins TRBV21-1 to TRBJ2-7; TRBD2 is taken as the D call from the table, unchecked against the DNA. TRBV21-1 is a documented pseudogene. The CDR3 has 11 residues. In nucleotides, the CDR3 is TGTGCCACCACTGAGGGTTACGAGCAGTACTTC. Protein: CATTEGYEQYF.

The rearrangement joins TRBV6-5 to TRBJ2-2, with D possibly being TRBD2 (5 bases). Trimming cost V 0 bases and J 5 bases, with 10 bases left between them. The CDR3 has 15 amino acids. Germline CDR1 MNHEY, CDR2 SVGAGI. CDR3: CASSYSNGVTGELFF. The CDR3 DNA sequence: TGTGCCAGCAGTTACTCGAACGGGGTTACCGGGGAGCTGTTTTTT.

V is TRBV6-6 and J is TRBJ1-4; 7 nucleotides align to TRBD1. V shed 5 bases, J shed 8 bases, and the junction held 14 bases outside the gene matches. The V gene's germline CDR1 is MNHNY and CDR2 SVGAGI (reference sequence). The CDR3 totals 16 residues. Here the CDR3 reads CASSTGTELIQEKLFF. CDR3 nucleotides: TGTGCCAGCAGTACCGGGACAGAACTAATTCAGGAAAAACTGTTTTTT.

The chain couples TRBV18 to TRBJ2-7, with a weak D call TRBD2 (7 bases). Trimming pared 3 bases from V and 2 bases from J, leaving 17 bases between. Germline V lookup: CDR1 KGHSH, CDR2 LQKENI. CDR3 length equals 16 residues. The CDR3 DNA sequence: TGTGCCAGCTCACCGCCAAGGGGGGGCTTAGCCTACGAGCAGTACTTC. Protein product: CASSPPRGGLAYEQYF.

The CDR3 loop reads CASSRAPNTEAFF. CDR3 coding DNA: TGTGCCAGCAGCCGGGCGCCGAACACTGAAGCTTTCTTT. The chain employs TRBV27 and TRBJ1-1; D is unresolved. From germline, CDR1 is MNHEY and CDR2 SMNVEV (reference sequence). The V and J ends lost 6 bases and 1 base respectively, with 9 bases between them. The length of the CDR3 is 13 residues.

The chain combines TRBV5-4 with TRBJ2-1, with TRBD2 identical over 10 bases. V lost 5 bases to trimming and J lost 7 bases; unmatched junction nucleotides: 15. The CDR3 contains 17 residues. Germline V gene sequence: CDR1 SGHNT, CDR2 YYREEE (reference sequence). The CDR3 sequence: CASSRERSSGGGNEQFF. In DNA, the CDR3 is TGTGCCAGCAGTCGAGAGCGGTCTAGCGGGGGAGGTAATGAGCAGTTCTTC. The full variable domain, its missing parts supplied by reference TRBV5-4 and TRBJ2-1, is ETGVTQSPTHLIKTRGQQVTLRCSSQSGHNTVSWYQQALGQGPQFIFQYYREEENGRGNFPPRFSGLQFPNYSSELNVNALELDDSALYLCASSRERSSGGGNEQFFGPGTRLTVL.

This clone has just a few counts. This chain joins TRBV30 and TRBJ2-7; tentative D call: TRBD2 (7 bases). V lost 5 bases, J lost 6 bases, and 11 bases lay in between. Germline V gives CDR1 GTSNPN, CDR2 SVGIG (reference sequence). CDR3 size: 11 residues. Here the CDR3 reads CAWLGGREQYF. The CDR3 nucleotides are TGTGCCTGGCTCGGGGGGCGCGAGCAGTACTTC. Full variable domain (remainder filled in from reference TRBV30 and TRBJ2-7): SQTIHQWPATLVQPVGSPLSLECTVEGTSNPNLYWYRQAAGRGLQLLFYSVGIGQISSEVPQNLSASRPQDRQFILSSKKLLLSDSGFYLCAWLGGREQYFGPGTRLTVT.

With respect to this clone: The sample carries other DNA sequences with the same CDR3. The chain is built from TRBV5-1 and TRBJ2-3, with TRBD2 matching 8 bases. Germline CDR1 and CDR2: SGHRS and YFSETQ. Trimming took 3 bases from V and 0 from J; bases not matched to a gene: 3. The CDR3 extends over 15 amino acids. The chain's CDR3 is CASSSTSASTDTQYF. The CDR3 DNA is TGCGCCAGCAGCTCGACTAGCGCCAGCACAGATACGCAGTATTTT. Full variable domain (missing parts from reference TRBV5-1 and TRBJ2-3): KAGVTQTPRYLIKTRGQQVTLSCSPISGHRSVSWYQQTPGQGLQFLFEYFSETQRNKGNFPGRFSGRQFSNSRSEMNVSTLELGDSALYLCASSSTSASTDTQYFGPGTRLTVL.

At least ten counts were recorded for this clone. The chain carries TRBV5-5 and TRBJ1-3, with no clear D. From germline, CDR1 is SGHKS and CDR2 YYEKEE (reference sequence). The CDR3 runs to 15 residues. V was clipped by 4 bases and J by 0 bases, with 11 bases between them. Here the CDR3 DNA reads TGTGCCAGCAGCCTAGACGGGAACTCTGGAAACACCATATATTTT. Translated: CASSLDGNSGNTIYF.

The chain employs TRBV4-1 and TRBJ2-7; 15 bases align to TRBD2. The J segment lost 1 base and the V segment lost 3 bases, leaving 4 bases of the junction unmatched. The CDR3 runs 17 residues. Germline assignment: CDR1 MGHRA and CDR2 YSYEKL. The CDR3 bases are TGCGCCAGCAGCCAGGATGGGACTAGCGGGAGGTCCTACGAGCAGTACTTC. This encodes CASSQDGTSGRSYEQYF.

This clone appeared once. V and J are TRBV4-1 and TRBJ1-4; tentative D call: TRBD1 (6 bases). V was shortened by 1 base and J by 3 bases, with 12 bases between the two germline ends. The CDR3 extends over 16 amino acids. Germline V gene sequence: CDR1 MGHRA, CDR2 YSYEKL. The CDR3 region has the DNA TGCGCCAGCAGCCAAGGGGGGCGTGGGGCTAATGAAAAACTGTTTTTT. Amino acids: CASSQGGRGANEKLFF.

This clone was seen only a few times. CDR3 loop: CAWSGRGLGKNIQYF. CDR3 DNA: TGTGCCTGGAGCGGGCGGGGATTGGGCAAAAACATTCAGTACTTC. The chain recombines TRBV30 with TRBJ2-4, with D possibly matching TRBD2 (6 bases). The V gene's germline CDR1 is GTSNPN and CDR2 SVGIG (reference sequence). This CDR3 comprises 15 residues. The V end lost 3 bases, the J end lost 3 bases, and 15 bases lay between the germline ends.

The rearrangement uses TRBV11-1 and TRBJ1-5; possibly TRBD1 for D (6 bases). Deletions cut 5 bases from V and 5 bases from J, with 10 bases between. This CDR3 is built from 13 residues. Germline V gene lookup returns CDR1 SGHAT and CDR2 FQDESV (reference sequence). The CDR3 DNA sequence: TGTGCCAGCAGCGAGGACAGAGATCAGCCCCAGCATTTT. Translated, it gives CASSEDRDQPQHF.

The chain recombines TRBV4-3 with TRBJ1-4; TRBD1 aligns across 8 bases. V shed 0 bases, J shed 4 bases, and the junction held 1 base outside the gene matches. CDR1 is LGHNA and CDR2 is YSLEER in the germline V gene. There are 15 residues in the CDR3. CDR3: CASSQDTGGNEKLFF. The CDR3 bases are TGCGCCAGCAGCCAAGATACAGGGGGTAATGAAAAACTGTTTTTT.

This clone has a count of ten or more. The chain is built from TRBV30 and TRBJ1-1; perhaps TRBD1 as D (5 bases). V lost 2 bases, J lost 8 bases, and 9 bases lay in between. The CDR3 length is 11 residues. Germline CDR1 and CDR2: GTSNPN and SVGIG (reference sequence). CDR3 loop: CAWSLRQEAFF. In DNA, the CDR3 is TGTGCCTGGAGTTTACGACAGGAAGCTTTCTTT.

This clone showed up just a few times. The chain joins TRBV18 to TRBJ1-2, with 10 positions matching TRBD1. V was clipped by 4 bases and J by 8 bases; unmatched bases: 13. This CDR3 has 16 amino acids. CDR1 KGHSH and CDR2 LQKENI come from the germline V gene. Written as DNA, the CDR3 is TGTGCCAGCTCACTACATCCGGGACAGGGGACAGGGGGCTACACCTTC. It translates to CASSLHPGQGTGGYTF. The variable domain in full, with the rest retrieved from reference TRBV18 and TRBJ1-2, is NAGVMQNPRHLVRRRGQEARLRCSPMKGHSHVYWYRQLPEEGLKFMVYLQKENIIDESGMPKERFSAEFPKEGPSILRIQQVVRGDSAAYFCASSLHPGQGTGGYTFGSGTRLTVV.

The CDR3, as DNA: TGTGCCAGCAGGCGACAGGTAAACACTGAAGCTTTCTTT. Protein product: CASRRQVNTEAFF. This chain connects TRBV6-6 to TRBJ1-1; weak D call: TRBD1 (6 bases). This CDR3 contains 13 residues. Germline assignment: CDR1 MNHNY and CDR2 SVGAGI (reference sequence). V was pared by 6 bases and J by 2 bases, with 10 bases between.

The J gene is TRBJ1-6, the V gene TRBV10-3, with 8 nucleotides matching TRBD1. The V gene's germline CDR1 is ENHRY and CDR2 SYGVKD. Unmatched junction bases numbered 11, after V lost 4 bases and J lost 6 bases. This CDR3 is 17 amino acids long. CDR3 bases: TGTGCCATCAGTGCCCCCTACGGGACAGGCGTTAATTCACCCCTCCACTTT. Translated, it gives CAISAPYGTGVNSPLHF.

The V and J genes are TRBV7-9 and TRBJ2-7, with D possibly being TRBD1 or TRBD2 (6 bases each). CDR1 is SEHNR and CDR2 is FQNEAQ in the germline V gene (reference sequence). This CDR3 spans 14 amino acids. The ends were cut back, 2 bases at V and 1 base at J, with 9 bases in the middle. CDR3 in DNA: TGTGCCAGCAGCTTATTAGGGGGGTCCTACGAGCAGTACTTC. Its translation: CASSLLGGSYEQYF.

The V call is TRBV6-1, the J call TRBJ2-1; TRBD2 matches 7 bases. The CDR3 runs to 16 residues. Trimming took 3 bases from V and 0 from J; bases not matched to a gene: 5. The germline V gene has CDR1 MNHNS and CDR2 SASEGT. The CDR3 spells CASSELGGSSYNEQFF. CDR3 nucleotide sequence: TGTGCCAGCAGTGAGTTGGGCGGGAGCTCCTACAATGAGCAGTTCTTC.

J is TRBJ2-5 and V is TRBV11-2, with 15 positions matching TRBD2. Trimming at V came to 4 bases and at J to 4 bases, leaving 1 base not matched to a gene. CDR1 is SGHAT and CDR2 is FQNNGV in the germline V gene. This CDR3 has 15 residues. The CDR3 sequence: CASSSGLAGGETQYF. The CDR3 DNA is TGTGCCAGCAGCTCGGGACTAGCGGGAGGAGAGACCCAGTACTTC.